This record concerns one T cell receptor beta chain sequence. The antigen remains undetermined. The entry originates in a study of post-analysis software for immune sequencing data. The study's findings and limits: People with multiple sclerosis had a significantly lower normalized Chao1 diversity than controls did. Roughly five TRBV segments were more frequent in patients than controls; TRBV5-6, TRBV5-1 and TRBV20-1 belonged to this group.

Unique molecular identifiers featured in each of the TCR beta cDNA libraries. TCRdb re-derived calls from the PCR reads in MiXCR, one entry per CDR3 protein. The sample yields about 540,000 distinct CDR3 sequences, roughly 34% seen once. The CDR3 loop spans 15 amino acids. V was cut by 7 bases and J by 11 bases, with 26 bases left in between. Sequencing was performed on blood. This rearrangement joins TRBV12-3 or TRBV12-4 to TRBJ2-5; D gene uncertain. The receptor was isolated from a girl younger than 18 with multiple sclerosis. This CDR3 is CASTHCSLTFIGQYF. In nucleotides, the CDR3 is TGTGCCAGCACCCACTGCTCCCTTACGTTTATTGGGCAGTACTTC.